This entry lists 7 T cell receptor beta chains sequenced from one sample in a study of Graves' ophthalmopathy and Graves' hyperthyroidism. From RNA, the CDR3 regions of TCR beta chains were amplified and sequenced. Investigators did first-round RT-PCR with HTBI primers, then second-round multiplex PCR. TCRdb re-called the multiplex PCR reads through MiXCR, storing one row per CDR3 protein. This table has over 650,000 distinct CDR3 sequences, about 41% appearing once. Specimen: peripheral blood. These receptors all come from an adult man with Graves' ophthalmopathy.

Worth noting for this clonotype: The conserved phenylalanine or tryptophan is not found at the CDR3 terminus, so this likely reflects a read error. No DNA is shown, since the ends of the CDR3 on it are uncertain; the CDR3 is the one TCRdb lists. CDR3 protein: CASSEIGAVY. The chain uses TRBV25-1 and TRBJ1-1; TRBD1 is taken as the D call from the table, unchecked against the DNA. In germline, CDR1 is MGHDK, CDR2 SYGVNS. With termini counted, the CDR3 has 10 amino acids.

J is TRBJ1-2 and V is TRBV29-1, with TRBD1 matching over 7 bases. With V trimmed by 7 bases and J by 8 bases, 10 bases remained unmatched. This CDR3 region has 12 residues. Germline V gives CDR1 SQVTM, CDR2 ANQGSEA. The CDR3 region is CSDKQGWGGYTF. The CDR3 region has the DNA TGCAGCGACAAACAGGGGTGGGGCGGCTACACCTTC.

Comment on this clonotype: The junction departs from the called germline gene at one end, perhaps through a read error. The V and J genes are TRBV7-9 and TRBJ2-7; 12 bases match TRBD1. Germline assignment: CDR1 SEHNR and CDR2 FQNEAQ (reference sequence). The CDR3 spans 16 residues. The CDR3 nucleotides read TGCGCCAGCAGCTTGGGCCCGGGACAGGGGGCGAGGGAGCAGTACTTC. Protein sequence: CASSLGPGQGAREQYF.

The V and J genes are TRBV4-2 and TRBJ2-7; TRBD2 matches 9 bases. Germline V gives CDR1 LGHNA, CDR2 YNFKEQ. V lost 1 base, J lost 7 bases, and 11 bases stayed unmatched. The CDR3 sequence is 16 residues long. CDR3: CASSQGGGGATHEQYF. CDR3 DNA: TGTGCCAGCAGCCAAGGAGGCGGGGGGGCAACTCATGAGCAGTACTTC.

Regarding this clonotype: A read error may account for a junction end that differs from germline. J is TRBJ2-6 and V is TRBV7-8; D is perhaps TRBD2 (5 bases). This CDR3 contains 14 residues. CDR1 and CDR2 from the germline V gene are SGHVS and FQNEAQ. CDR3 sequence reads: CASSPEPGDNVLTF. For the CDR3, the DNA is TGTGCCAGCAGTCCCGAACCCGGGGACAACGTCCTGACTTTC.

This clonotype appeared a few times. J is TRBJ1-1 and V is TRBV27; TRBD1 might be the D (5 bases). There are 15 residues in the CDR3. Deletions cut 4 bases from V and 7 bases from J, with 19 bases between. Per the germline V gene, CDR1 is MNHEY and CDR2 is SMNVEV (reference sequence). In nucleotides, the CDR3 is TGTGCCAGCAGTTCCCTTGCGACAGACTTAAATGAAGCTTTCTTT. Translating gives CASSSLATDLNEAFF.

The chain uses TRBV19 and TRBJ2-7; D is unclear. CDR1 LNHDA and CDR2 SQIVND come from the germline V gene (reference sequence). The V and J ends lost 9 bases and 2 bases respectively, with 20 bases between them. This CDR3 comprises 15 residues. The CDR3 bases are TGTGCCAGCAGTTACCTGGTGGGTCCCCCCTACGAGCAGTACTTC. It codes for CASSYLVGPPYEQYF.